This T cell receptor beta chain was captured by sequencing in a study of blood T cell repertoires in COVID-19. Comments on this clone: Other DNA sequences of this sample code for an identical CDR3.

Cohort placement rested on clinical history that participants reported themselves. Germline V gene sequence: CDR1 SNHLY, CDR2 FYNNEI. This CDR3 is 14 amino acids long. The J segment lost 5 bases and the V segment lost 4 bases, leaving 4 bases of the junction unmatched. Methods used by the authors: Reference gene primer amplification gave estimated nucleated cell counts. The assay was immunoSEQ multiplex PCR, and TCRdb's table has in-frame clones only and misses some. Clonal size and the V and J genes are those of that table, whereas D and trimming came from the DNA. The repertoire holds fewer than 450,000 clones, over 75% seen once, with roughly 2% in the top ten.

This chain connects TRBV2 to TRBJ1-2; 10 positions agree with TRBD1. Source material: PBMCs or T cells enriched from blood (not recorded which). The receptor comes from a woman between 40 and 50 years old with acute COVID-19. DNA of the CDR3: TGTGCCAGCAGTGGACAGGGGGCAGGTTATGGCTACACCTTC. Residues: CASSGQGAGYGYTF.